This entry describes one T cell receptor beta chain. Its specificity is unknown. This sample was included in a study of CD8+ T cells in alopecia areata. Study-wide results and limits: Among the top 100, expanded CD8+ clones were significantly decreased by tofacitinib, as was scalp clonality. Besides other cells, scalp samples also yield sequences of resident alphabeta T cells from normal skin.

CDR3 size: 13 residues. In germline, CDR1 is LNHNV, CDR2 YYDKDF (reference sequence). The J segment lost 6 bases and the V segment lost 4 bases, leaving 6 bases of the junction unmatched. RNA was isolated and reverse transcribed to cDNA, the sequencing template. Profiled with immunoSEQ multiplex PCR; TCRdb holds only in-frame clones, not every one. The table lists 160,000 or so clones, under 70% of them singletons. Stated treatment: oral pan-JAK inhibitor, 5-10 mg twice daily. Both peripheral blood and punch biopsies of lesional scalp skin were obtained from patients who had alopecia areata. Sorting from PBMCs produced CD4+ and CD8+ T cells.

The sequence was obtained from a human donor with alopecia areata. The sample in question was CD4+ T cells sorted from blood, obtained at week 4, from a patient treated with tofacitinib. The V and J genes are TRBV15 and TRBJ2-7; the match to TRBD1 covers 7 bases. CDR3 region: CATSTTGWGEQYF. CDR3 coding DNA: TGTGCCACCAGCACGACAGGGTGGGGCGAGCAGTACTTC. Drawing the rest from reference TRBV15 and TRBJ2-7, the complete variable domain is DAMVIQNPRYQVTQFGKPVTLSCSQTLNHNVMYWYQQKSSQAPKLLFHYYDKDFNNEADTPDNFQSRRPNTSFCFLDIRSPGLGDTAMYLCATSTTGWGEQYFGPGTRLTVT.